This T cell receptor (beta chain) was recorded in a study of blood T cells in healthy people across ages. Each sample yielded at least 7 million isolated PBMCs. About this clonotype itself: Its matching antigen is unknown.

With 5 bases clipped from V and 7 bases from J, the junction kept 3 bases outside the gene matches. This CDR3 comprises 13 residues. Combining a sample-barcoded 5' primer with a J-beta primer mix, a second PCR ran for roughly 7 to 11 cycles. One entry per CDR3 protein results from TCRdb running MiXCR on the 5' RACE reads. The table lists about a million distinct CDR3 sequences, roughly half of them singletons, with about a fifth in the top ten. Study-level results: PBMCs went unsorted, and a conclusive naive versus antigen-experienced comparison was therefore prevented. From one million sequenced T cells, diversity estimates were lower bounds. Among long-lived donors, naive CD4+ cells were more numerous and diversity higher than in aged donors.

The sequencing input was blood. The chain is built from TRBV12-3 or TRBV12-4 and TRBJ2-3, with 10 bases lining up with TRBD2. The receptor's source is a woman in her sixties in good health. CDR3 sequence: CASSRAGGYTQYF. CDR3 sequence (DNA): TGTGCCAGCAGTAGAGCGGGAGGGTATACGCAGTATTTT.